The rows below give T cell receptor beta chains drawn from one sample of a study of cytomegalovirus exposure and HLA in healthy donors. The method was immunoSEQ multiplex PCR; TCRdb's version includes in-frame clones alone and lacks a portion of them. This sample has 99,000 or so clones, with 85% to 90% found just once. Sequenced sample: PBMCs. These receptors originate from a woman aged 18-29 years in good health and CMV-seropositive. The conserved cysteine and the conserved F or W are not part of the CDR3 here.

V gene	J gene	CDR3 protein
TRBV7-3	TRBJ2-1	AVTRQVRRDEQF
TRBV18	TRBJ1-1	ASSPEERHSNTEAF
TRBV29-1	TRBJ2-1	SWELGNNEQF
TRBV11-3	TRBJ1-1	ASSKDRGMNTEAF
TRBV6-1	TRBJ1-5	ASSIKQNQPQH
TRBV28	TRBJ2-7	ASRSGQGAKEQY
TRBV6-5	TRBJ2-5	ASSYWASGEETQY
TRBV4-1	TRBJ2-3	ASSPGGSRATDTQY
TRBV19	TRBJ1-1	ASTPQGTAEAF
TRBV2	TRBJ1-1	ASKVSGGWNTEAF
TRBV10-1	TRBJ1-2	ASSFQGGGYT
TRBV10-3	TRBJ2-1	AISGSGNDEQF
TRBV4-1	TRBJ1-5	ASSLRTEYSNQPQH
TRBV27	TRBJ1-2	ASRQGTNYGYT
TRBV15	TRBJ1-5	ATSRDGRDQPQH
TRBV30	TRBJ1-4	AWARGMGTNEKLF
TRBV7-2	TRBJ2-1	ASSLSWRGGYNEQF
TRBV11-2	TRBJ1-1	ASSLVSDTEAF
TRBV6-1	TRBJ2-7	ASSPPSRVYEQY
TRBV7-9	TRBJ2-1	ASSLEAGVNNEQF
TRBV12-5	TRBJ2-3	ASGSGKGGGTDTQY
TRBV6-5	TRBJ1-2	ASSYRQGGGYT
TRBV28	TRBJ2-7	ASSSPSAGNYEQY
TRBV7-8	TRBJ2-5	ASSLDRGAETQY
TRBV10-3	TRBJ1-1	AISDRVFGEAF
TRBV28	TRBJ1-1	ASSLFAGKAF
TRBV19	TRBJ2-3	ASSRSGSKDTQY
TRBV6-1	TRBJ1-2	ASSDLGRGYT
TRBV2	TRBJ2-7	ASSEVTIPTYEQY
TRBV7-8	TRBJ1-2	ASNPGGNYGYT
TRBV9	TRBJ2-7	ASSGRGTSGIYEQY
TRBV28	TRBJ2-7	ASSLIWGTGAYEQY
TRBV7-9	TRBJ2-7	ASSTPSGTGGYEQY
TRBV6-5	TRBJ2-5	ASSGTGGMETQY
TRBV7-2	TRBJ1-2	ASSPVVTHNYGYT
TRBV10-2	TRBJ2-1	ASSETGAGNNEQF
TRBV5-5	TRBJ2-7	ASSFEGGGYEQY
TRBV7-9	TRBJ2-1	ASSPLSESSYNEQF
TRBV6-5	TRBJ1-6	ASSYQIMEPLH
TRBV6-6	TRBJ2-3	ASEQGTSATDTQY